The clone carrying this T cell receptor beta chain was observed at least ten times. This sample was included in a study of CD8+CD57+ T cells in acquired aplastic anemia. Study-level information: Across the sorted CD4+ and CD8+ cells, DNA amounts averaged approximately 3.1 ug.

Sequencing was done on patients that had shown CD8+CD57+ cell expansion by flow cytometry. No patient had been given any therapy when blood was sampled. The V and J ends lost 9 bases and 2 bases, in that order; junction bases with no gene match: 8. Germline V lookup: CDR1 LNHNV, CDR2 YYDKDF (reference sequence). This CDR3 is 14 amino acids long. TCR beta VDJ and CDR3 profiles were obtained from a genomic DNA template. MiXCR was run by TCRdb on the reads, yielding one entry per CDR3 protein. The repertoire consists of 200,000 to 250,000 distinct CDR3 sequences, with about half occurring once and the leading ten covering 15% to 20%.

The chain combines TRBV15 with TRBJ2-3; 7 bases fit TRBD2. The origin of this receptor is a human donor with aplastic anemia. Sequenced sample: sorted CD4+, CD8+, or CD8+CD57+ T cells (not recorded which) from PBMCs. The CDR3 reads CATGRGFLTDTQYF. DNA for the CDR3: TGTGCCACGGGGAGGGGATTCCTCACAGATACGCAGTATTTT.